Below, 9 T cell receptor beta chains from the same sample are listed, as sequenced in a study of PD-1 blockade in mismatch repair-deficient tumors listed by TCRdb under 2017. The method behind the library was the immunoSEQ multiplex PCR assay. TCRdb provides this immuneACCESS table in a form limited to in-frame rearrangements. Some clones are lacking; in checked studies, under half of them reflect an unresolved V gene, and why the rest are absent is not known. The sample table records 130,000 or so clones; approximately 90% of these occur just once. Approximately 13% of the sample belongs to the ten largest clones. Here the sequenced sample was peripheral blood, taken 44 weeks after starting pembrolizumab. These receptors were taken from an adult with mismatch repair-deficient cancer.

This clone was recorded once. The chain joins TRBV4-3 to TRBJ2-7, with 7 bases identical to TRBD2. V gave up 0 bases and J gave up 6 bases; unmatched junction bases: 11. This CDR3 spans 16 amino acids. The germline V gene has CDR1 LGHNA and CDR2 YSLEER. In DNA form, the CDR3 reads TGCGCCAGCAGCCAAGATCGCGCGGCGGGAGACTTCGAGCAGTACTTC. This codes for CASSQDRAAGDFEQYF.

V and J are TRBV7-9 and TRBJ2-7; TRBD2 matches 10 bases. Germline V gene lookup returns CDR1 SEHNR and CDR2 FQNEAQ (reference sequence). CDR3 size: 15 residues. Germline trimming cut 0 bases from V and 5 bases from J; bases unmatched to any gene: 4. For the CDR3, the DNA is TGTGCCAGCAGCTTAGCGGGACTAGCGCGAAACGAGCAGTACTTC. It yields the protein CASSLAGLARNEQYF.

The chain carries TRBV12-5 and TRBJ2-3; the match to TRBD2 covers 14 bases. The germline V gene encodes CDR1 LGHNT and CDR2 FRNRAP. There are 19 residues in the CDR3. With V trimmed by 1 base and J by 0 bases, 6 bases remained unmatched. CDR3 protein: CASGLEARLAGGSTDTQYF. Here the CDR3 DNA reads TGTGCTAGTGGTTTGGAAGCCCGACTAGCGGGAGGGAGCACAGATACGCAGTATTTT.

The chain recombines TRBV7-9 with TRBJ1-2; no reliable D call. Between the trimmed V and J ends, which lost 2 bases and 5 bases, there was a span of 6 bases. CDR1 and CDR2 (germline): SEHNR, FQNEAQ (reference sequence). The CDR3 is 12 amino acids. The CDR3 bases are TGTGCCAGCAGCTTAAGAACATATGGCTACACCTTC. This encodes CASSLRTYGYTF.

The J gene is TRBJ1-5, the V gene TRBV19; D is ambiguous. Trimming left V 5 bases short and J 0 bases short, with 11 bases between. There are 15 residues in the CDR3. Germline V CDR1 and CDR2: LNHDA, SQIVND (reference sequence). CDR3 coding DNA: TGTGCCAGTAGTCCCCTTACGAATAGCAATCAGCCCCAGCATTTT. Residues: CASSPLTNSNQPQHF.

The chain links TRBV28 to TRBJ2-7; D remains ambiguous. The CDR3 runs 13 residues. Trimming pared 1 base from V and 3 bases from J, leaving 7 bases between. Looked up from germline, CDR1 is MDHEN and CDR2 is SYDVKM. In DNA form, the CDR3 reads TGTGCCAGCAGTTTATTCCCATTCTACGAGCAGTACTTC. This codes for CASSLFPFYEQYF.

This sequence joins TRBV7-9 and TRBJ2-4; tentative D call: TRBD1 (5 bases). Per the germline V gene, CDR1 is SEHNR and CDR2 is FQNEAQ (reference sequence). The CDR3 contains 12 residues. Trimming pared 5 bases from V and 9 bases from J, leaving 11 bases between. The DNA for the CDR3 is TGTGCCAGCAGCGGTCAGGGCAGCATTCAGTACTTC. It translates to CASSGQGSIQYF.

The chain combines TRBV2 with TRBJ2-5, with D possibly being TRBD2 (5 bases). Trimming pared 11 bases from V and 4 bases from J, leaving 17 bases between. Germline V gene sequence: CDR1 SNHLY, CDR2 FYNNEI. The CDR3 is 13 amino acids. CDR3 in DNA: TGTGCCTGCCAGCGGTATAAGCGAGAGACCCAGTACTTC. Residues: CACQRYKRETQYF.

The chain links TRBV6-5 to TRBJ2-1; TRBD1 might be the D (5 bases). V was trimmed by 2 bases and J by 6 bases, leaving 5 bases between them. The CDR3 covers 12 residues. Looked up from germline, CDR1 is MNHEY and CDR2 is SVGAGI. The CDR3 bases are TGTGCCAGCAGTTACCAGGGCAATGAGCAGTTCTTC. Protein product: CASSYQGNEQFF.